A single sample gave rise to the 5 T cell receptor beta chains below, sequenced in a study of patients and donors after allogeneic stem cell transplantation. TCRdb reanalysed the RT-PCR reads using MiXCR and keeps one entry per CDR3 protein. The data contain about 960,000 distinct CDR3 sequences, over 15% of them seen just once; the ten biggest clones take up 5% to 7.5%. Sequencing was carried out using blood, either unsorted or a sorted T cell fraction (not recorded which). These receptors were collected from a human donor who was either an allogeneic HSCT recipient or a stem cell or donor lymphocyte infusion donor (not recorded which). It is not recorded whose cells these are; they may come from a transplant donor.

The chain carries TRBV18 and TRBJ2-3, with D unresolved. The CDR3 contains 13 residues. Germline CDR1 and CDR2: KGHSH and LQKENI. With 4 bases removed from V and 4 bases from J, the gap between germline ends came to 9 bases. This chain's CDR3 is CASSRRMPDTQYF. DNA for the CDR3: TGTGCCAGCTCACGACGGATGCCAGATACGCAGTATTTT.

This clonotype was observed a few times. V gene TRBV5-1 combines with J gene TRBJ2-1, with 11 bases that match TRBD2. Germline V CDR1 and CDR2: SGHRS, YFSETQ. V gave up 3 bases and J gave up 5 bases; unmatched junction bases: 4. The CDR3 length is 15 residues. The CDR3 coding sequence is TGCGCCAGCAGCTCGGGACTAGCGGAACACAATGAGCAGTTCTTC. This translates into CASSSGLAEHNEQFF.

This clonotype was detected only a few times. V usage is TRBV15 and J usage is TRBJ2-1; 12 positions agree with TRBD2. In germline, CDR1 is LNHNV, CDR2 YYDKDF (reference sequence). V lost 5 bases and J lost 6; bases outside the gene matches: 8. The CDR3 extends over 16 amino acids. Here the CDR3 reads CATSGGGLAGSNEQFF. For the CDR3, the DNA is TGTGCCACCAGCGGAGGGGGACTAGCGGGTTCCAATGAGCAGTTCTTC.

In this sample, this clonotype turned up a few times. V gene TRBV4-2 combines with J gene TRBJ2-1; TRBD1 is a possible D gene (5 bases). V lost 0 bases, J lost 8 bases, and 17 bases lay in between. The CDR3 contains 16 residues. Germline CDR1 is LGHNA and CDR2 is YNFKEQ. The CDR3 sequence is CASSQDRLDRGHEQFF. The CDR3 bases are TGTGCCAGCAGCCAAGATAGGCTCGATAGGGGCCATGAGCAGTTCTTC.

This clonotype has just a few counts. The chain uses TRBV11-2 and TRBJ1-4; TRBD1 agrees at 7 bases. V was clipped by 5 bases and J by 7 bases; unmatched bases: 10. This CDR3 contains 15 residues. In germline, CDR1 is SGHAT, CDR2 FQNNGV. The CDR3 spells CASSTSRGLSEKLFF. The CDR3 DNA sequence: TGTGCCAGCAGCACGAGTAGGGGGCTAAGTGAAAAACTGTTTTTT.